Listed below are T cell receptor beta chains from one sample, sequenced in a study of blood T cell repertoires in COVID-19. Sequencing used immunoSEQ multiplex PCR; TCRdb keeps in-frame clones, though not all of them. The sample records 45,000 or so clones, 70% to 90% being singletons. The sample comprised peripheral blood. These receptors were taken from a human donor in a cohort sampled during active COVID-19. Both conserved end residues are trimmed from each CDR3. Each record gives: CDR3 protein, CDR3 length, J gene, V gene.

ASSYPSPGQGLYEQY,15,TRBJ2-7,TRBV6-2/TRBV6-3
ASNTGGSGNTIY,12,TRBJ1-3,TRBV2
ASSLVGDQPQH,11,TRBJ1-5,TRBV5-1
ASSPPAGGDEQF,12,TRBJ2-1,TRBV18
ASSRTLQGLWPQH,13,TRBJ1-5,TRBV4-1
ASSANPQIPNTEAF,14,TRBJ1-1,TRBV7-3
ASSPWTSGPTDTQY,14,TRBJ2-3,TRBV7-8
ASSQGQRSYNEQF,13,TRBJ2-1,TRBV3-1/TRBV3-2
ASSLVAGVNQPQH,13,TRBJ1-5,TRBV5-1
ASSMTGGNSPLH,12,TRBJ1-6,TRBV6-5
SASIRRQSTDTQY,13,TRBJ2-3,TRBV20-1
ASSSGETQY,9,TRBJ2-5,TRBV11-2
ASSLGSANTGELF,13,TRBJ2-2,TRBV7-3
ASSDSLSNQPQH,12,TRBJ1-5,TRBV2
ASSSGELYEQY,11,TRBJ2-7,TRBV12-3/TRBV12-4
AISEALTGQPQH,12,TRBJ1-5,TRBV10-3
ASSRRTASYGYT,12,TRBJ1-2,TRBV13
ASSLTGANNQPQH,13,TRBJ1-5,TRBV18
ASSLVAGTQTQY,12,TRBJ2-5,TRBV7-6
ASTPTGQDNSPLH,13,TRBJ1-6,TRBV7-9
ASSQGLFNTGELF,13,TRBJ2-2,TRBV6-2/TRBV6-3
ASSPRASMPNEQF,13,TRBJ2-1,TRBV11-2
ASSLIIRGGVDTQY,14,TRBJ2-3,TRBV7-6